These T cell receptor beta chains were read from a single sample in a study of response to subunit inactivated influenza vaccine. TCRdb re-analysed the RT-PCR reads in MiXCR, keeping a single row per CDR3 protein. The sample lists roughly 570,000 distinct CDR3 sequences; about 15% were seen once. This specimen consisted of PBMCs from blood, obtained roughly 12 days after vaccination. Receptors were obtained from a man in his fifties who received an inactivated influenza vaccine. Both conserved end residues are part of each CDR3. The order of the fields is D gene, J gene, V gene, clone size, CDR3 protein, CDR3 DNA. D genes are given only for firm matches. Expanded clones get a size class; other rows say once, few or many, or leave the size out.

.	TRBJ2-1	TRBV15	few	CATSYWALQGNEQFF	TGTGCCACCAGCTATTGGGCCCTTCAGGGAAATGAGCAGTTCTTC
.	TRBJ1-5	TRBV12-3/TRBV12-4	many	CASSPLWGNQPQHF	TGTGCCAGCAGCCCACTCTGGGGCAATCAGCCCCAGCATTTT
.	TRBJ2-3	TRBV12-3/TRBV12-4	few	CASSLDGIPGADTQYF	TGTGCCAGCAGTTTAGATGGGATCCCGGGGGCAGATACGCAGTATTTT
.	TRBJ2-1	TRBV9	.	CASSGPGTPGNEQFF	TGTGCCAGCAGCGGCCCCGGGACGCCTGGCAATGAGCAGTTCTTC
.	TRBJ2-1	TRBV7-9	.	CASGRGGSSYNEQFF	TGTGCCAGCGGGCGCGGAGGAAGCTCCTACAATGAGCAGTTCTTC
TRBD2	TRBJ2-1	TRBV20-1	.	CSPTSMGGPGNEQFF	TGCAGTCCGACCTCTATGGGAGGGCCTGGCAATGAGCAGTTCTTC
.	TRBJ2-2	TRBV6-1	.	CASSGSSYTGELFF	TGTGCCAGCAGTGGCTCTAGTTACACCGGGGAGCTGTTTTTT
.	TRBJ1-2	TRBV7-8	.	CASSATSMSNYGYTF	TGTGCCAGCAGCGCCACGTCCATGTCTAACTATGGCTACACCTTC
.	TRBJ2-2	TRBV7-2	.	CASSPGVVNTGELFF	TGTGCCAGCAGCCCTGGGGTTGTGAACACCGGGGAGCTGTTTTTT
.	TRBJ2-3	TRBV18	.	CASSAVLDTQYF	TGTGCCAGCTCAGCCGTGCTAGATACGCAGTATTTT
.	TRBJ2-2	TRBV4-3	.	CASSQDIEVYTGELFF	TGCGCCAGCAGCCAAGATATCGAGGTCTACACCGGGGAGCTGTTTTTT
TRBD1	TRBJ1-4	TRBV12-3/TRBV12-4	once	CASGGTGRKLFF	TGTGCCAGCGGGGGGACAGGGAGGAAACTGTTTTTT
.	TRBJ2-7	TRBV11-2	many	CASSLVGNYEQYF	TGTGCCAGCAGCTTAGTAGGAAACTACGAGCAGTACTTC
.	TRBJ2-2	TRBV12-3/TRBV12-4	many	CASSFRNTGELFF	TGCGCCAGCAGCTTTAGAAACACCGGGGAGCTGTTTTTT
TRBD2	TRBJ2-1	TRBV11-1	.	CASSPGASGRAIRNNEQFF	TGTGCCAGCAGCCCGGGGGCTAGCGGGAGGGCCATACGAAACAATGAGCAGTTCTTC
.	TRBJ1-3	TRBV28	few	CASSKGFSGNTIYF	TGTGCCAGCAGCAAGGGTTTCTCTGGAAACACCATATATTTT
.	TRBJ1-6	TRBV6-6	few	CASSYGQNSPLHF	TGTGCCAGCAGTTATGGACAGAATTCACCCCTCCACTTT
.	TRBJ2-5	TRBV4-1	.	CASSQPFRGIKGTQYF	TGCGCCAGCAGCCAACCCTTCAGGGGAATAAAGGGGACCCAGTACTTC
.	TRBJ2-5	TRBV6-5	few	CASSYSVRGYRETQYF	TGTGCCAGCAGTTACTCGGTTAGGGGGTATAGGGAGACCCAGTACTTC
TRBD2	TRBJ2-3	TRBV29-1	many	CSVTSGVTDTQYF	TGCAGCGTGACTAGCGGGGTCACAGATACGCAGTATTTT
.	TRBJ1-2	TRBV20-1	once	CSAQTANYGYTF	TGCAGTGCTCAGACAGCTAACTATGGCTACACCTTC
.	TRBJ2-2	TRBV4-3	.	CASSQDRLSTGELFF	TGCGCCAGCAGCCAAGATAGGCTGAGCACCGGGGAGCTGTTTTTT
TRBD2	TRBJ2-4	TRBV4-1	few	CASSQTRGGAKNIQYF	TGCGCCAGCAGCCAAACCCGGGGGGGAGCCAAAAACATTCAGTACTTC
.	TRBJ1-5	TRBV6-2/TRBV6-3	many	CASSYSPGGNQPQHF	TGTGCCAGCAGTTACTCCCCTGGAGGCAATCAGCCCCAGCATTTT
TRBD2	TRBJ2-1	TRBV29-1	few	CSVVLGSGSNEQFF	TGCAGCGTTGTTTTGGGTAGCGGGAGCAATGAGCAGTTCTTC
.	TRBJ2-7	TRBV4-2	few	CASSQGGFPYEQYF	TGTGCCAGCAGCCAAGGAGGGTTTCCCTACGAGCAGTACTTC
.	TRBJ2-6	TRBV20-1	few	CSASEAGANVLTF	TGCAGTGCTAGCGAGGCTGGGGCCAACGTCCTGACTTTC
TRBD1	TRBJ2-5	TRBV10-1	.	CASSDSGQLMETQYF	TGCGCCAGCAGTGATTCGGGACAGCTCATGGAGACCCAGTACTTC
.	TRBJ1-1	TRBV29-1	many	CSVGNTEAFF	TGCAGCGTTGGGAACACTGAAGCTTTCTTT
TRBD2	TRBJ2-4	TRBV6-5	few	CASSYGTSGSLNIQYF	TGTGCCAGCAGTTACGGGACTAGCGGGAGTTTAAACATTCAGTACTTC
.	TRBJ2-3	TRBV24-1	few	CATSDLQPATTDTQYF	TGTGCCACCAGTGATTTGCAACCAGCGACCACAGATACGCAGTATTTT
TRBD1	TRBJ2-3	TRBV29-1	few	CSVAKRDSEDTQYF	TGTAGCGTTGCCAAAAGGGACAGCGAAGATACGCAGTATTTT
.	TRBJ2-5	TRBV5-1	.	CASSLISSMETQYF	TGCGCCAGCAGCTTGATCTCTAGCATGGAGACCCAGTACTTC
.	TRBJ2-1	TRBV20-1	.	CSATKASDSTNEQFF	TGCAGTGCTACCAAGGCCTCAGACAGCACCAATGAGCAGTTCTTC
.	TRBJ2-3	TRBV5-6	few	CASSLGGVGLGTDTQYF	TGTGCCAGCAGCTTGGGGGGCGTCGGCCTTGGCACAGATACGCAGTATTTT
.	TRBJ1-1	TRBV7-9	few	CASSLSSPTEAFF	TGTGCCAGCAGCCTTAGTTCACCCACTGAAGCTTTCTTT
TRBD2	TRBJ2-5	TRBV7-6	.	CASSRLGGRAGETQYF	TGTGCCAGCAGCCGGCTTGGCGGGAGGGCGGGAGAGACCCAGTACTTC
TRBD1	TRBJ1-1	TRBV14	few	CASSQRTGHTEAFF	TGTGCCAGCAGCCAACGGACAGGACACACTGAAGCTTTCTTT
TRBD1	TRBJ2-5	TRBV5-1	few	CATRQGSQETQYF	TGCGCCACAAGACAGGGGTCCCAAGAGACCCAGTACTTC
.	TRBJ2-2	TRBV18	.	CASLKSRQNTGELFF	TGTGCCAGCTTAAAAAGTCGACAGAACACCGGGGAGCTGTTTTTT
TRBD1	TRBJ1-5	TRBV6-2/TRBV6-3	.	CASSYSAPTGTGGRRNQPQHF	TGTGCCAGCAGTTACTCGGCACCTACCGGGACAGGGGGGAGGCGCAATCAGCCCCAGCATTTT
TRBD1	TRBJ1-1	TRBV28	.	CASSPYRGDRTTEAFF	TGTGCCAGCAGCCCGTACAGGGGCGACAGGACTACTGAAGCTTTCTTT
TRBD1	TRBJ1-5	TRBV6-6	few	CATARDRTAQHF	TGTGCCACCGCCCGGGACAGGACGGCCCAGCATTTT
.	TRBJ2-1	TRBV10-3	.	CAISESRAGEQLF	TGTGCCATCAGTGAGTCACGGGCTGGTGAGCAGCTCTTC
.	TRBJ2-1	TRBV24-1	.	CATSATGRGPYNEQFF	TGTGCCACCAGTGCCACCGGGAGGGGGCCCTACAATGAGCAGTTCTTC
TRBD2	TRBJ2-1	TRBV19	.	CASSTSGRRSYNEQFF	TGTGCCAGTAGTACTAGCGGGAGAAGGTCCTACAATGAGCAGTTCTTC
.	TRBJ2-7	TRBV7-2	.	CASSSPRLLYEQYF	TGTGCCAGCAGCTCCCCGCGACTATTATACGAGCAGTACTTC
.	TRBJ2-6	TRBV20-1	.	CSAQKLHSSGANVLTF	TGCAGTGCCCAGAAGCTACACTCCTCTGGGGCCAACGTCCTGACTTTC
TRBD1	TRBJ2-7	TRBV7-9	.	CASSSTGTGTSYEQYF	TGTGCCAGCAGCTCAACCGGGACAGGGACCTCCTACGAGCAGTACTTC
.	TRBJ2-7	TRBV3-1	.	CASSQVSSVEQYF	TGTGCCAGCAGCCAAGTAAGCTCTGTGGAGCAGTACTTC
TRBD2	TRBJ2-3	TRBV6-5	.	CASSYSERLAVPIDTQYF	TGTGCCAGCAGTTACTCGGAACGGCTAGCGGTGCCTATAGATACGCAGTATTTT
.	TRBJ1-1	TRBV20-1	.	CVVGGDTEAFF	TGCGTTGTAGGAGGGGACACTGAAGCTTTCTTT
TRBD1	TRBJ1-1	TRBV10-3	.	CAITPGQGTEAFF	TGTGCCATCACCCCAGGACAGGGCACTGAAGCTTTCTTT
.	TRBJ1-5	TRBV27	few	CASSFSSEVSNQPQHF	TGTGCCAGCAGTTTTTCGTCAGAAGTTAGCAATCAGCCCCAGCATTTT
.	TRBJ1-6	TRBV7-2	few	CASSYGVNSPLHF	TGTGCCAGCAGCTACGGGGTCAATTCACCCCTCCACTTT
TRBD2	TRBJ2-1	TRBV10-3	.	CASGTSAGEQFF	TGTGCCAGCGGGACTAGTGCAGGGGAGCAGTTCTTC